This TCR beta chain came from a study of cytomegalovirus exposure and HLA in healthy donors. This clone was detected only a few times. This CDR3 has 15 residues. Trimming removed 5 bases from V and 1 base from J; junction bases left unmatched: 3. CDR1 is SGHTA, CDR2 FQGNSA, per germline. Primers for the PCR totalled 60 Vbeta and 13 Jbeta. Authors' data handling: Counted up in a later analysis, unique TCR beta chains came to some 75 million, with around 12 million shared. TCRdb's copy holds only in-frame clones and misses some; the assay was immunoSEQ multiplex PCR. Clone size and V and J calls were adopted from that table, with D and trimming inferred from the DNA. Of more than 150,000 clones in the sample, roughly 82% are singletons; the top ten hold less than 2%.

The clonotype originates from a man aged 40-49 years in good health and CMV-seronegative. Sequencing input: PBMCs. The rearrangement links TRBV7-2 to TRBJ2-7; 12 nucleotides agree with TRBD2. This CDR3 is CASSASGRASYEQYF. The CDR3 nucleotides read TGTGCCAGCAGCGCTAGCGGGAGGGCTTCCTACGAGCAGTACTTC.